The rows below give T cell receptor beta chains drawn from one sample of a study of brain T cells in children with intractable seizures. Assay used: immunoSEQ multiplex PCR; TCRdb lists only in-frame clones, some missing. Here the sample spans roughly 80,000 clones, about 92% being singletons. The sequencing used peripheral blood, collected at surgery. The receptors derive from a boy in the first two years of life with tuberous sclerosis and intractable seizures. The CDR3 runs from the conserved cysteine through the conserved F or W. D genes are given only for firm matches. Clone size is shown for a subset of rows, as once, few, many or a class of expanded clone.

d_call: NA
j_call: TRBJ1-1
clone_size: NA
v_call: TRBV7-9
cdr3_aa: CASSSIRVPNTEAFF
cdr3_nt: TGTGCCAGCAGCTCCATCCGGGTTCCGAACACTGAAGCTTTCTTT

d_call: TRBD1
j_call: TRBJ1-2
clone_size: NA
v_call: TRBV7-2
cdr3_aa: CASSLGGQGANYGYTF
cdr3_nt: TGTGCCAGCAGCTTAGGAGGACAGGGGGCTAACTATGGCTACACCTTC

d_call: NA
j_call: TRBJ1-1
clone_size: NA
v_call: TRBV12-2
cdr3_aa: CASRPDRGEGLNTEAFF
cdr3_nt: TGTGCAAGTCGCCCCGACAGGGGAGAGGGTTTGAACACTGAAGCTTTCTTT

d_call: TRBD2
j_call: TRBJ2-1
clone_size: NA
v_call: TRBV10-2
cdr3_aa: CASTGLAGVDEQFF
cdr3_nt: TGCGCCAGCACCGGCCTAGCGGGGGTGGATGAGCAGTTCTTC

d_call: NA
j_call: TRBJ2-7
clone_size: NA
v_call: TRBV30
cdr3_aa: CAWTSGNSYEQYF
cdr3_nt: TGTGCCTGGACCTCGGGAAACTCCTACGAGCAGTACTTC

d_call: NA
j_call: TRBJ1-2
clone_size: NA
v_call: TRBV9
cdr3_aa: CASSVGGGYTF
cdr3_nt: TGTGCCAGCAGCGTAGGGGGTGGCTACACCTTC

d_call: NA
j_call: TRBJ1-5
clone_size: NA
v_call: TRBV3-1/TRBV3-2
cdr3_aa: CASSLARGGNQPQHF
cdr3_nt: TGTGCCAGCAGCCTAGCGAGGGGGGGTAATCAGCCCCAGCATTTT

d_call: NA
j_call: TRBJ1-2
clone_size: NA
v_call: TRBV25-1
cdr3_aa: CASSERSARGYTF
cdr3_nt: TGTGCCAGCAGTGAGCGCAGTGCCCGGGGCTACACCTTC

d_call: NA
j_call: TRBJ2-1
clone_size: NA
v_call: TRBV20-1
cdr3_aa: CSASRSDRGYNEQFF
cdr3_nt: TGCAGTGCTAGTAGGTCCGACCGAGGATACAATGAGCAGTTCTTC

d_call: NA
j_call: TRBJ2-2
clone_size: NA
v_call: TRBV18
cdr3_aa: CASSPRKVATTGELFF
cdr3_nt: TGTGCCAGCTCACCAAGGAAGGTGGCAACAACCGGGGAGCTGTTTTTT

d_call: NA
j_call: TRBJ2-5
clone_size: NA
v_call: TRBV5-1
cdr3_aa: CASSPLLQDKETQYF
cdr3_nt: TGCGCCAGCAGCCCCCTTTTGCAGGACAAAGAGACCCAGTACTTC

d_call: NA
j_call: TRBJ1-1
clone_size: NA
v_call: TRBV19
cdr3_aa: CASSISQAENTEAFF
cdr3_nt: TGTGCCAGTAGTATTAGTCAGGCCGAGAACACTGAAGCTTTCTTT

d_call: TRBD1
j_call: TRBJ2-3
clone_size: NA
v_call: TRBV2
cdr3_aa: CASSGQGSTDTQYF
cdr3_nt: TGTGCCAGCTCAGGACAGGGAAGCACAGATACGCAGTATTTT

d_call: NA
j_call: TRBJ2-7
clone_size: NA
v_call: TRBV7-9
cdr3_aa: CASSFIRDTTYEQYF
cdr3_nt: TGTGCCAGCAGCTTCATTAGGGACACTACCTACGAGCAGTACTTC

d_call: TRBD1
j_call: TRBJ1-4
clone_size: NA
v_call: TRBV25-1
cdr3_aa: CASSYLGQGSEKLFF
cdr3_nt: TGTGCCAGCAGTTATCTAGGACAGGGGAGTGAAAAACTGTTTTTT

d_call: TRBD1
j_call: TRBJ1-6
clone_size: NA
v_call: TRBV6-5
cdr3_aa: CASRTNRGRNSPLHF
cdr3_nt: TGTGCCAGCAGGACGAACAGGGGGCGGAATTCACCCCTCCACTTT

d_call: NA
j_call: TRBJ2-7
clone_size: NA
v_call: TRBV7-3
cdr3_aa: CASSLTGSFPYEQYF
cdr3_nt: TGTGCCAGCAGCTTGACGGGGAGTTTCCCCTACGAGCAGTACTTC

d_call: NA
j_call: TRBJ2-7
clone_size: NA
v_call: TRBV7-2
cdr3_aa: CASSFIGSLFSYEQYF
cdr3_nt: TGTGCCAGCAGCTTTATTGGTAGCCTATTCTCCTACGAGCAGTACTTC

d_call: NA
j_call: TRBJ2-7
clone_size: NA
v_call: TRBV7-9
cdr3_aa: CASRRPTSYEQYF
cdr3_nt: TGTGCCAGCCGGCGCCCAACTTCCTACGAGCAGTACTTC

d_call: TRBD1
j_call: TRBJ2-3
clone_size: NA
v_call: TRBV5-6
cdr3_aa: CASSHRTGGTDTQYF
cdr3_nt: TGTGCCAGCAGCCATCGGACAGGGGGCACAGATACGCAGTATTTT

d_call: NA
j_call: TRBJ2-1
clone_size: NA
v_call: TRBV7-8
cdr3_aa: CAVTRIGEQFF
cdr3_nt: TGTGCCGTCACTCGGATAGGTGAGCAGTTCTTC

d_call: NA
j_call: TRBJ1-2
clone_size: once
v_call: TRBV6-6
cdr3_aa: CASSYLEGDYGYTF
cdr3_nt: TGTGCCAGCAGTTATCTCGAGGGGGACTATGGCTACACCTTC

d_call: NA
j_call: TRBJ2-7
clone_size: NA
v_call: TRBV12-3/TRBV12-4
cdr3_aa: CASSGEPYEQYF
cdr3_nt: TGTGCCAGCAGTGGGGAACCCTACGAGCAGTACTTC

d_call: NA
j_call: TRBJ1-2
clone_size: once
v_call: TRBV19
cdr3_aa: CASSYADSNYGYTF
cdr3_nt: TGTGCCAGTAGTTACGCAGACAGTAACTATGGCTACACCTTC